The clone carrying this T cell receptor (beta chain) was recorded only once. Authors' data handling: It was from reference gene primer amplification that nucleated cell counts were estimated. The data were produced by immunoSEQ multiplex PCR, yet TCRdb's version contains in-frame clones alone and is incomplete. That table furnishes V, J and clone size, whereas the DNA furnished D and trimming. The data contain about 130,000 clones, 92% of them singletons. One Seattle source followed patients from active infection through their disease course. This specimen belongs to a study of blood T cell repertoires in COVID-19. The overall study: Donors in the United States, Italy and Spain gave samples during acute or convalescent COVID-19.

V was pared by 1 base and J by 1 base, with 2 bases of the junction left unmatched. This CDR3 comprises 16 residues. CDR1 is SGHVS and CDR2 is FNYEAQ in the germline V gene. The sequence was obtained from a man between 50 and 59 years old with COVID-19, enrolled during active disease. This chain links TRBV7-6 with TRBJ2-3, with 10 bases lining up with TRBD2. Material for sequencing was peripheral blood. This CDR3 reads CASSLGAGGGTDTQYF. The CDR3 DNA reads TGTGCCAGCAGCTTAGGAGCGGGAGGGGGCACAGATACGCAGTATTTT.